This TCR beta chain was documented in a study of blood T cells in healthy people across ages. General study points: PBMCs left unsorted prevented a conclusive naive versus antigen-experienced comparison. Roughly linear declines in TCR beta diversity per million T cells occurred with age.

For every donor, a draw yielded approximately 9.9 milliliters of peripheral blood. This clonotype was counted a few times. Its antigen is currently unknown. Alongside a J-beta primer mix, a sample-barcoded 5' primer served in a second PCR lasting 7 to 11 cycles. One entry per CDR3 protein results from TCRdb running MiXCR on the 5' RACE reads. The sample yields roughly 1.5 million distinct CDR3 sequences, approximately 43% seen once. Trimming shortened V by 5 bases and J by 8 bases, and 18 bases separated the two germline ends. This CDR3 is built from 14 residues. CDR1 SGHTA and CDR2 FQGNSA come from the germline V gene.

The source material was blood. The source of this sequence is a woman between 18 and 29 years old in good health. The V call is TRBV7-2, the J call TRBJ1-2, with D possibly matching TRBD1 (5 bases). As DNA, the CDR3 is TGTGCCAGCAGCCCGAGGGGCAGGGTGAAAGGCTACACCTTC. Protein sequence: CASSPRGRVKGYTF.